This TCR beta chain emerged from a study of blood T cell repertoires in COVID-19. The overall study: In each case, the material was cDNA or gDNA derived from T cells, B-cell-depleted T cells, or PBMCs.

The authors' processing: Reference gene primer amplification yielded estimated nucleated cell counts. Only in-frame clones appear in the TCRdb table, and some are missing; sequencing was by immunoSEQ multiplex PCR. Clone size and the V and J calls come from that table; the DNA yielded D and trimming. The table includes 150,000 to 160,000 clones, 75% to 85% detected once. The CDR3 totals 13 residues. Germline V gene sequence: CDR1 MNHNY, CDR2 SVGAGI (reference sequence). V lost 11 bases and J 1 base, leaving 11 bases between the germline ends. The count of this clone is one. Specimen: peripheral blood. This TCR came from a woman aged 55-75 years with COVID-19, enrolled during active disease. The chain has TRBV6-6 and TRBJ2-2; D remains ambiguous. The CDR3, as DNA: TGTGCCGGGTTAACAGTGAACACCGGGGAGCTGTTTTTT. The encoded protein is CAGLTVNTGELFF.